This entry describes one TCR beta chain. The read halts 3 residues ahead of the CDR3 end, with the missing end drawn from the germline J gene. The source of the sample is a study of T cells in women clearing cervical HPV infection. Turning to the study itself: Donors had HPV16-related CIN3 or worse; 2 had invasive cancer.

Trimming cost V 0 bases and J 5 bases, with 2 bases left between them. The CDR3 has 11 residues. Germline CDR1 and CDR2: GTSNPN and SVGIG (reference sequence). TCRdb's copy holds only in-frame clones and misses some; the assay was immunoSEQ multiplex PCR. The sample has roughly 42,000 clones, and its top ten clones hold 1.2%. The chain combines TRBV30 with TRBJ2-4; D gene uncertain. This receptor was obtained from a woman aged 18-69 years with a cervical HPV16 infection that either progressed to CIN3+ or cleared (not recorded which). Sequenced sample: blood buffy coat. CDR3 sequence reads: CAWSVENIQYF. The CDR3 bases that were read are TGTGCCTGGAGTGTCGAAAACATT.